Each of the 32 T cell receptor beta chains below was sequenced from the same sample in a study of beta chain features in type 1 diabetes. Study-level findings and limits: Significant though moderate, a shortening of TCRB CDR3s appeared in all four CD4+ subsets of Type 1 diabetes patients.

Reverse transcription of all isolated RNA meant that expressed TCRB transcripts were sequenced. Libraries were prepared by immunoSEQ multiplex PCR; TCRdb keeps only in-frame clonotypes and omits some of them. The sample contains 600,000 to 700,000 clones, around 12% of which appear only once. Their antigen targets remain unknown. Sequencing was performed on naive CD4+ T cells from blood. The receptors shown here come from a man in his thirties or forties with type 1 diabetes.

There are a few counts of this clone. CDR3 region: CASSAMSGENYGYTF. The CDR3 region has the DNA TGTGCCAGCAGCGCGATGAGTGGTGAGAACTATGGCTACACCTTC. The J gene is TRBJ1-2, the V gene TRBV7-2; D is unresolved. The length of the CDR3 is 15 residues. The V end lost 5 bases, the J end lost 2 bases, and 15 bases lay between the germline ends. Germline V gives CDR1 SGHTA, CDR2 FQGNSA.

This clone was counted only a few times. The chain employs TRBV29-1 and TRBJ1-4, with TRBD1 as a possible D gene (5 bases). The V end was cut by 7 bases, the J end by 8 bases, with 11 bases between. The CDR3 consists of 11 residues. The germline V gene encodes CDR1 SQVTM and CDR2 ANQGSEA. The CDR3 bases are TGCAGCGGAATACGACAGGAAAAACTGTTTTTT. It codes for CSGIRQEKLFF.

CDR3 in DNA: TGTGCCAGCAGCTTAGTTGGGGTTTATGGGGCCAACGTCCTGACTTTC. This gives the protein CASSLVGVYGANVLTF. This chain links TRBV11-2 with TRBJ2-6; D not resolved. The V gene lost 1 base and the J gene lost 3 bases, with 10 bases spanning the gap. The germline V gene encodes CDR1 SGHAT and CDR2 FQNNGV. The CDR3 extends over 16 amino acids.

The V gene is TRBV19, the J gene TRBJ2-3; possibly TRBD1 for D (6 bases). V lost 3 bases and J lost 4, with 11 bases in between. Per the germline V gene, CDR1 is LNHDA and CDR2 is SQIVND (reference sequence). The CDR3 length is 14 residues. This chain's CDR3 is CASSILGAADTQYF. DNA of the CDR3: TGTGCCAGTAGTATCCTGGGGGCGGCAGATACGCAGTATTTT.

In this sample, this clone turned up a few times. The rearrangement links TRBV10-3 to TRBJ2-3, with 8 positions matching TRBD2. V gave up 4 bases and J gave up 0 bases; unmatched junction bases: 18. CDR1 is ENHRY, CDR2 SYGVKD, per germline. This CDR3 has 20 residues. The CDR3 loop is CAISGVRGALNPLSTDTQYF. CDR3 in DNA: TGTGCCATCAGTGGTGTGCGGGGGGCGCTTAACCCCCTAAGCACAGATACGCAGTATTTT.

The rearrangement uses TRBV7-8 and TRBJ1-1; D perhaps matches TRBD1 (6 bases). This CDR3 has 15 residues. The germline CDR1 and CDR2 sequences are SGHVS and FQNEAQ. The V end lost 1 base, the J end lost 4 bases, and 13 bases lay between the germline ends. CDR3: CASSLDQGFGTEAFF. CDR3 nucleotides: TGTGCCAGCAGCTTAGATCAGGGGTTTGGCACTGAAGCTTTCTTT.

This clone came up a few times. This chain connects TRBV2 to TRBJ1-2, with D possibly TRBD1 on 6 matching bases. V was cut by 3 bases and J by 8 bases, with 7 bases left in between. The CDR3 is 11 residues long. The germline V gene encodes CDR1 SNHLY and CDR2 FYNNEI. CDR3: CASSDDRGYTF. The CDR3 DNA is TGTGCCAGCAGTGATGACAGGGGCTACACCTTC.

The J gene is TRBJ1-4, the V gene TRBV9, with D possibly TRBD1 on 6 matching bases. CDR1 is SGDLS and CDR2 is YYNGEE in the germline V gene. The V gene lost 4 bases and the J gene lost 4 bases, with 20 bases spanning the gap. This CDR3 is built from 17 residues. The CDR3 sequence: CASSPLGGHRINEKLFF. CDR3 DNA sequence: TGTGCCAGCAGCCCCCTGGGGGGACATCGGATTAATGAAAAACTGTTTTTT.

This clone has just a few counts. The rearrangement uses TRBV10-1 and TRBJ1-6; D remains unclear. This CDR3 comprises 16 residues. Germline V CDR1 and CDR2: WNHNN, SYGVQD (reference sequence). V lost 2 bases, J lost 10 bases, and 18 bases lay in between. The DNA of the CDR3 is TGCGCCAGCAGTGAGGCCCCCGTCCCCGGAGGGTCACCCCTCCACTTT. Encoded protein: CASSEAPVPGGSPLHF.

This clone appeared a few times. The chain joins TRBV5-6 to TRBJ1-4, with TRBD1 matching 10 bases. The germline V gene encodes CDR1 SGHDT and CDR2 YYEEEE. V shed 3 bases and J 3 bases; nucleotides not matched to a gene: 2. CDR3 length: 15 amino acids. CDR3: CASSSGQGANEKLFF. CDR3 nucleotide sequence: TGTGCCAGCAGCTCAGGACAGGGGGCTAATGAAAAACTGTTTTTT.

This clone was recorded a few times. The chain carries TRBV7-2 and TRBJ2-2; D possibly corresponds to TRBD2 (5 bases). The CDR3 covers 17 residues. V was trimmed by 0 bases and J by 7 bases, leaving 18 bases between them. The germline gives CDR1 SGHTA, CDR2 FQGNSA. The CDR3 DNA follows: TGTGCCAGCAGCTTAGCTGAGGAGGACCCGACATTCGGGGAGCTGTTTTTT. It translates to CASSLAEEDPTFGELFF.

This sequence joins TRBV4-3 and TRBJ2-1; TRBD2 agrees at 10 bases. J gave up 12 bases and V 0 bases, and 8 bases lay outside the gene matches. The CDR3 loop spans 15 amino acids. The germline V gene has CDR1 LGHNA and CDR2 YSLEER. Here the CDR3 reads CASSQDGGLAAVQFF. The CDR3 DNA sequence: TGCGCCAGCAGCCAAGATGGAGGACTAGCGGCGGTGCAGTTCTTC.

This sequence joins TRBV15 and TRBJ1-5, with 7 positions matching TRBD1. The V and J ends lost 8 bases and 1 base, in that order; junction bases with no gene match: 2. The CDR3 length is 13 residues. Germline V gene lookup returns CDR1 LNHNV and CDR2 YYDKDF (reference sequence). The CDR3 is CATQQGSNQPQHF. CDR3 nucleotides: TGTGCCACCCAACAGGGGAGCAATCAGCCCCAGCATTTT.

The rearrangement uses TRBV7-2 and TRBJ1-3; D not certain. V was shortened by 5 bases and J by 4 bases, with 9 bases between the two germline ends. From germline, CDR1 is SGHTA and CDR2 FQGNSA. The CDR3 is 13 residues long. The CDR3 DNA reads TGTGCCAGCAGCCGGGGAAGAGGAAACACCATATATTTT. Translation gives CASSRGRGNTIYF.

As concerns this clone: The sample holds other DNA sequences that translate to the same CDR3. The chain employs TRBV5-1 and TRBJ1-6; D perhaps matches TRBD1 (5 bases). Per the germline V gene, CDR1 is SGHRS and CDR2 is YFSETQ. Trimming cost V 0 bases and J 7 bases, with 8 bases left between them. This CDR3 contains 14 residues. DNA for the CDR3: TGCGCCAGCAGCTTGGAAGGGACCAATTCACCCCTCCACTTT. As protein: CASSLEGTNSPLHF.

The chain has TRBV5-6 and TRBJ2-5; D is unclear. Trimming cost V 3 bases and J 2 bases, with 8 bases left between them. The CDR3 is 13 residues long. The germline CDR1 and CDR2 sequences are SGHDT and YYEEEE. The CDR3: CASSWAGQETQYF. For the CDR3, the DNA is TGTGCCAGCAGCTGGGCCGGGCAAGAGACCCAGTACTTC.

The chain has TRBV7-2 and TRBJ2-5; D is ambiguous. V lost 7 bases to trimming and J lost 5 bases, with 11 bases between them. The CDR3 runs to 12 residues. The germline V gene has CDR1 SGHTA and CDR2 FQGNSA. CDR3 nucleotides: TGTGCCAGCACTACGTTGGGGGAGACCCAGTACTTC. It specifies CASTTLGETQYF.

CDR3 region: CASSLGTTGELFF. The DNA of the CDR3 is TGCGCCAGCAGCCTAGGGACAACCGGGGAGCTGTTTTTT. V gene TRBV5-1 combines with J gene TRBJ2-2; D possibly corresponds to TRBD1 (6 bases). The V gene lost 4 bases and the J gene lost 5 bases, with 9 bases spanning the gap. This CDR3 contains 13 residues. Germline V gene lookup returns CDR1 SGHRS and CDR2 YFSETQ.

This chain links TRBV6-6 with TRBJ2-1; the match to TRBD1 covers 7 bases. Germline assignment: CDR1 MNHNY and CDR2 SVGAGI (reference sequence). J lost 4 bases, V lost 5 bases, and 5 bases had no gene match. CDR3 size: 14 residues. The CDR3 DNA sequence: TGTGCCAGCAGTCAAAACAGGGGATACAATGAGCAGTTCTTC. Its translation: CASSQNRGYNEQFF.

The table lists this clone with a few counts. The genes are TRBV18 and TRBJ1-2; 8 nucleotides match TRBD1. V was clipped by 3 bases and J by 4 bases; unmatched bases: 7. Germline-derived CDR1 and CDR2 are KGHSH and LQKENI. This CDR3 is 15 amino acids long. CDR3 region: CASSPQDRVSYGYTF. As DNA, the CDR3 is TGTGCCAGCTCACCTCAGGACAGGGTGAGCTATGGCTACACCTTC.

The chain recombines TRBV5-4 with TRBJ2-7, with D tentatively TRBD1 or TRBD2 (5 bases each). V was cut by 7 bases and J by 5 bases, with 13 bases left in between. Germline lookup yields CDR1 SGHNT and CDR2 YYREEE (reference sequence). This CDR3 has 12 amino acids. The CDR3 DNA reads TGTGCCAGCGGCCCGGGGCCCGACGAGCAGTACTTC. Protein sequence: CASGPGPDEQYF. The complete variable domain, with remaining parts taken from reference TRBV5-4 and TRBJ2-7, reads ETGVTQSPTHLIKTRGQQVTLRCSSQSGHNTVSWYQQALGQGPQFIFQYYREEENGRGNFPPRFSGLQFPNYSSELNVNALELDDSALYLCASGPGPDEQYFGPGTRLTVT.

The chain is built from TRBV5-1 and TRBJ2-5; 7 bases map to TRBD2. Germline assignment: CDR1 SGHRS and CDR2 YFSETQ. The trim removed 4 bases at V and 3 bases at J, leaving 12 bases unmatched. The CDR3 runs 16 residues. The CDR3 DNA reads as TGCGCCAGCAGCGGCGGGGACTACAAATCAAAAGAGACCCAGTACTTC. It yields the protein CASSGGDYKSKETQYF.

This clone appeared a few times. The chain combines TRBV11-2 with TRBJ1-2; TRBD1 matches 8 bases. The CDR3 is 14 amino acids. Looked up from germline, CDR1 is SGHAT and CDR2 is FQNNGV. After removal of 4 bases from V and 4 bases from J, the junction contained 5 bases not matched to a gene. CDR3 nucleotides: TGTGCCAGCAGCTCGGACAGGGATGGCTATGGCTACACCTTC. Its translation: CASSSDRDGYGYTF.

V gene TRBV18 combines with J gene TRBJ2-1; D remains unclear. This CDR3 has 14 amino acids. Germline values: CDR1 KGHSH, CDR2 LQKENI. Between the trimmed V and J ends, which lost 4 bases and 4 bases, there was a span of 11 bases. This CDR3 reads CASSRSVGYNEQFF. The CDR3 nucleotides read TGTGCCAGCTCACGTAGTGTGGGTTACAATGAGCAGTTCTTC.

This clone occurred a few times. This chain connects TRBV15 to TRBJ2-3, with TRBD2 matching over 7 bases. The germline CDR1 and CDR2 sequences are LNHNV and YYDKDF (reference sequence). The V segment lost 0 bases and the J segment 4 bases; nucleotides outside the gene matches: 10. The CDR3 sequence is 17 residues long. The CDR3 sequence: CATSRDLAGVGPDTQYF. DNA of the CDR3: TGTGCCACCAGCAGAGATCTGGCGGGGGTGGGCCCAGATACGCAGTATTTT.

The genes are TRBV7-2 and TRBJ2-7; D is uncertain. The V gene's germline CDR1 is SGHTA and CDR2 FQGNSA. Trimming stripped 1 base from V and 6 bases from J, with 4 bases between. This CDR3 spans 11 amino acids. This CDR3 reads CASSLVTEQYF. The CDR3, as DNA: TGTGCCAGCAGCTTAGTTACCGAGCAGTACTTC.

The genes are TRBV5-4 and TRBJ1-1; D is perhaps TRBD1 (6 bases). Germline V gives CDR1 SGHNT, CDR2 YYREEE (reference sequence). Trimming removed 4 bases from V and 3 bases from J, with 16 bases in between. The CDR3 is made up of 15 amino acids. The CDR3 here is CASSPGGAGDTEAFF. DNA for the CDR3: TGTGCCAGCAGCCCCGGGGGGGCTGGGGACACTGAAGCTTTCTTT.

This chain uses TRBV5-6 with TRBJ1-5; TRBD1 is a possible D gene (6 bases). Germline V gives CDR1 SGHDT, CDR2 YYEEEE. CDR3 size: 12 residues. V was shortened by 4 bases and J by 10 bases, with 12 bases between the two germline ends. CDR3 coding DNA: TGTGCCAGCAGCAGACAGGACTCACCCCAGCATTTT. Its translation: CASSRQDSPQHF. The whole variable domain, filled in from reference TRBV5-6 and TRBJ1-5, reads DAGVTQSPTHLIKTRGQQVTLRCSPKSGHDTVSWYQQALGQGPQFIFQYYEEEERQRGNFPDRFSGHQFPNYSSELNVNALLLGDSALYLCASSRQDSPQHFGDGTRLSIL.

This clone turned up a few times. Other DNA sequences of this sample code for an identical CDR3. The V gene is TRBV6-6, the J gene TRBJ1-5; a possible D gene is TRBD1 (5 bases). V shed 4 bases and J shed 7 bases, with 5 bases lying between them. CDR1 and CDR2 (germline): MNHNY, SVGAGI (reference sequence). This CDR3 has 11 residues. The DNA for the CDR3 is TGTGCCAGCAGTTCAGGGCAGCCCCAGCATTTT. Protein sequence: CASSSGQPQHF.

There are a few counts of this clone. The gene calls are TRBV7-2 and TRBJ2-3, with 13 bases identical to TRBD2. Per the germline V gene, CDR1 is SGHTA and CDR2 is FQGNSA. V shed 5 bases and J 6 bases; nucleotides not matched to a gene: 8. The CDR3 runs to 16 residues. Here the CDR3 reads CASSAGTSGAGDTQYF. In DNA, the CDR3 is TGTGCCAGCAGCGCCGGGACTAGCGGGGCGGGGGATACGCAGTATTTT.

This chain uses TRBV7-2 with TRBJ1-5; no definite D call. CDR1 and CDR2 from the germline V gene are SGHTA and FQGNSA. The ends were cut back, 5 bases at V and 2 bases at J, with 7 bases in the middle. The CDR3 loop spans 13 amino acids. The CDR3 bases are TGTGCCAGCAGCGTATATGGCAATCAGCCCCAGCATTTT. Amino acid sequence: CASSVYGNQPQHF.

The CDR3 region is CASSVSPSEDEQFF. In nucleotides, the CDR3 is TGTGCCAGCAGCGTATCCCCCAGTGAGGATGAGCAGTTCTTC. This chain links TRBV9 with TRBJ2-1; D ambiguous. This CDR3 is 14 amino acids long. Deletions cut 1 base from V and 8 bases from J, with 13 bases between. Germline V gene lookup returns CDR1 SGDLS and CDR2 YYNGEE.